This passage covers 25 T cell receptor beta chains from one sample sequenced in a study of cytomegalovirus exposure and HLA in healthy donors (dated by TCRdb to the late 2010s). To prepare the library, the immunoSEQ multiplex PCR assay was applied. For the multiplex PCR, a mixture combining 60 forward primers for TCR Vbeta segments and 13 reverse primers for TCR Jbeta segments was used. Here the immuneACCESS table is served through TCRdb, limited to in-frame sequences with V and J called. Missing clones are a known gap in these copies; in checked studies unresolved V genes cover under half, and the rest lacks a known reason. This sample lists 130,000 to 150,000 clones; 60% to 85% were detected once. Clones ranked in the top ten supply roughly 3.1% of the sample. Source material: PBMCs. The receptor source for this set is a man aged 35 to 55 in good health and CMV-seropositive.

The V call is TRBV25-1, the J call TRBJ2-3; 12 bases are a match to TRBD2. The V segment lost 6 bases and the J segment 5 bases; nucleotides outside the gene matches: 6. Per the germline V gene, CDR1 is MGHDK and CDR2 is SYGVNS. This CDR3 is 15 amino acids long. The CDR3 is CASRMTSGSGDTQYF. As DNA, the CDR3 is TGTGCCAGCAGAATGACTAGCGGGAGTGGAGATACGCAGTATTTT.

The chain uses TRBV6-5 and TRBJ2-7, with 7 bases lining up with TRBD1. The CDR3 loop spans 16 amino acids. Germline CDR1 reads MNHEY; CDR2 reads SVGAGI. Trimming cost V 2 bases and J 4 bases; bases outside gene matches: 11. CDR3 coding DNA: TGTGCCAGCAGTTACCGGACAGGCTCTGGGGGTTACGAGCAGTACTTC. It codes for CASSYRTGSGGYEQYF.

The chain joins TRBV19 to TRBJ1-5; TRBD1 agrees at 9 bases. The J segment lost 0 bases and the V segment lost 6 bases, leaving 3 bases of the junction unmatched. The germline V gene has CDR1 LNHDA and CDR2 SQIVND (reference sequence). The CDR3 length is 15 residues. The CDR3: CASRTDRGSNQPQHF. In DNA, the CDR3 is TGTGCCAGTAGAACGGACAGGGGTAGCAATCAGCCCCAGCATTTT.

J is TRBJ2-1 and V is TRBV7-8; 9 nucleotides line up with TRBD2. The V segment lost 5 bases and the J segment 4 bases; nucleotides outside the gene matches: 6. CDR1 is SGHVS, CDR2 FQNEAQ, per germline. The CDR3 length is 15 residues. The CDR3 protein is CASSPTSGLYNEQFF. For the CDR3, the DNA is TGTGCCAGCAGCCCGACTAGCGGCTTATACAATGAGCAGTTCTTC.

The CDR3 DNA reads as TGCGCCAGCAGCCACGACGGGGGCACTACGGCGGGAGGTACCGGGGAGCTGTTTTTT. Encoded protein: CASSHDGGTTAGGTGELFF. The V gene is TRBV5-1, the J gene TRBJ2-2; 8 positions agree with TRBD2. Per germline, CDR1 SGHRS and CDR2 YFSETQ. Losses at the gene ends were 4 bases for V and 5 bases for J; bases not matched to a gene: 19. This CDR3 region has 19 residues.

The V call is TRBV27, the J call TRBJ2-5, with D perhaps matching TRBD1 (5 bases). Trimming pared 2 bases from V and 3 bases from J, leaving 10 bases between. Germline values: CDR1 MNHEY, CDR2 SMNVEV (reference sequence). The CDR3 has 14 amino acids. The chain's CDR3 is CASSLDRDEETQYF. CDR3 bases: TGTGCCAGCAGTTTAGACAGAGACGAAGAGACCCAGTACTTC.

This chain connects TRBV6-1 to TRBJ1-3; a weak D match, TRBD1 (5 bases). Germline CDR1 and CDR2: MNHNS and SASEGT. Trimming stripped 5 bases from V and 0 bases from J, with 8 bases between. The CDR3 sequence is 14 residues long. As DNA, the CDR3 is TGTGCCAGCAGTTCAGGGCACTCTGGAAACACCATATATTTT. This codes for CASSSGHSGNTIYF.

CDR3 sequence: CASSPGGTGVNQPQHF. The CDR3 nucleotides read TGTGCCAGCAGCCCAGGAGGGACAGGGGTCAATCAGCCCCAGCATTTT. The chain recombines TRBV28 with TRBJ1-5; 10 positions match TRBD1. Germline CDR1 is MDHEN and CDR2 is SYDVKM. V shed 6 bases, J shed 3 bases, and the junction held 8 bases outside the gene matches. The CDR3 sequence is 16 residues long.

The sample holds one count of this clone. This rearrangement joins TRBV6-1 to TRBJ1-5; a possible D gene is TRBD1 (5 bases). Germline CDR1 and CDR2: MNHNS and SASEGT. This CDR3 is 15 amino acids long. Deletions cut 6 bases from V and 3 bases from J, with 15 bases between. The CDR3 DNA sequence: TGTGCCAGCAGCGTGGCGGGAGGGGACAATCAGCCCCAGCATTTT. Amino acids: CASSVAGGDNQPQHF.

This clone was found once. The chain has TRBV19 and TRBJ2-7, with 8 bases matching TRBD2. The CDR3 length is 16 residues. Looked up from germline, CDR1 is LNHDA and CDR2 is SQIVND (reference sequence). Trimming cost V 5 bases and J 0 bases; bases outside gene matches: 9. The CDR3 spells CASSPILAVSSYEQYF. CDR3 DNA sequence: TGTGCCAGTAGTCCCATACTAGCGGTGAGCTCCTACGAGCAGTACTTC.

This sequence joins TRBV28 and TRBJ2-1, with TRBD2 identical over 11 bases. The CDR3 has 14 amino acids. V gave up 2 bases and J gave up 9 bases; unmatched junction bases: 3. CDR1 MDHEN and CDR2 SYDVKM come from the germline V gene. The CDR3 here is CASSLTSGRREQFF. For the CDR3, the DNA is TGTGCCAGCAGTTTAACTAGCGGGAGACGTGAGCAGTTCTTC.

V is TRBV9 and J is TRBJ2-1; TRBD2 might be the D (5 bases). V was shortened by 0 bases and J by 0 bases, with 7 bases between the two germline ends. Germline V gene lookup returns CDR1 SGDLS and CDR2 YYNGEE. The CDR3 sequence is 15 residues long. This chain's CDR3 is CASSVVANSYNEQFF. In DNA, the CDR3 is TGTGCCAGCAGCGTAGTAGCGAACTCCTACAATGAGCAGTTCTTC. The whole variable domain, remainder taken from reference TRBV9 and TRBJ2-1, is DSGVTQTPKHLITATGQRVTLRCSPRSGDLSVYWYQQSLDQGLQFLIQYYNGEERAKGNILERFSAQQFPDLHSELNLSSLELGDSALYFCASSVVANSYNEQFFGPGTRLTVL.

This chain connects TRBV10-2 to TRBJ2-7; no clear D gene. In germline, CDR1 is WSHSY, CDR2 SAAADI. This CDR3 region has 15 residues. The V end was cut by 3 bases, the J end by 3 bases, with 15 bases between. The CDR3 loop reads CASSDLPFVFYEQYF. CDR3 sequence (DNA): TGCGCCAGCAGTGACCTCCCCTTCGTCTTCTACGAGCAGTACTTC.

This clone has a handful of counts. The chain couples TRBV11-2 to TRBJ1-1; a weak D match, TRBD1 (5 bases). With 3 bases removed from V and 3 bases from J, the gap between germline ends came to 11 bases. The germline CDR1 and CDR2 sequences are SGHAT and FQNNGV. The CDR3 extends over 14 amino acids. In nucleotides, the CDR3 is TGTGCCAGCAGCTTTGAGACAGTGTACACTGAAGCTTTCTTT. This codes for CASSFETVYTEAFF.

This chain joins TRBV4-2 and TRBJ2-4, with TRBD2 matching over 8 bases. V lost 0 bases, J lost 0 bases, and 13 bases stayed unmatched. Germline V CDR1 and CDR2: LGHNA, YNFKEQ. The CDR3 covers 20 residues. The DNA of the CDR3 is TGTGCCAGCAGCCAAGATCGGCTAGCGGGTGCGGTCGGAGCCAAAAACATTCAGTACTTC. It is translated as CASSQDRLAGAVGAKNIQYF.

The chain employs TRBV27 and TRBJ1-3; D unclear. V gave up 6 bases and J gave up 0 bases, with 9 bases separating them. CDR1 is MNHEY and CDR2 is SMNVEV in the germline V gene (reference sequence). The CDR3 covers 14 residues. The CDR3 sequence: CASRGAYSGNTIYF. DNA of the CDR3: TGTGCCAGCAGGGGAGCTTACTCTGGAAACACCATATATTTT.

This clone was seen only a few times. Here the CDR3 DNA reads TGTGCCAGCAGGACAGGGGGCCGGGAGACCCAGTACTTC. This gives the protein CASRTGGRETQYF. V is TRBV25-1 and J is TRBJ2-5; 10 positions match TRBD1. Germline V gives CDR1 MGHDK, CDR2 SYGVNS. J gave up 5 bases and V 6 bases, and 3 bases lay outside the gene matches. CDR3 size: 13 residues.

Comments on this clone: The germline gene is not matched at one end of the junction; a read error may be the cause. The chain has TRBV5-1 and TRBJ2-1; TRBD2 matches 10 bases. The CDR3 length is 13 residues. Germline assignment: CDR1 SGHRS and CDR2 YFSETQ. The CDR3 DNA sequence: TGCGCCAGCAGCTACTTCAAGCGGGAGGGCGGACTCTTC. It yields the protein CASSYFKREGGLF.

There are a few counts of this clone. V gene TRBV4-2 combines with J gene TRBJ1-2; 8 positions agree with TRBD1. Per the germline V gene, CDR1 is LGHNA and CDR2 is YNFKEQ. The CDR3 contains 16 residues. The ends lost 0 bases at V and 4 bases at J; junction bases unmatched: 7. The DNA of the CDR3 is TGTGCCAGCAGCCAAGAGGCAGGGGGCAGCGTCTATGGCTACACCTTC. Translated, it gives CASSQEAGGSVYGYTF.

The CDR3 DNA reads as TGCGCCAGCAGCTTGGCCGGAGTTGGCAATCAGCCCCAGCATTTT. Residues: CASSLAGVGNQPQHF. The chain has TRBV5-1 and TRBJ1-5; no reliable D call. CDR3 length equals 15 residues. In germline, CDR1 is SGHRS, CDR2 YFSETQ. Trimming cost V 0 bases and J 2 bases, with 9 bases left between them.

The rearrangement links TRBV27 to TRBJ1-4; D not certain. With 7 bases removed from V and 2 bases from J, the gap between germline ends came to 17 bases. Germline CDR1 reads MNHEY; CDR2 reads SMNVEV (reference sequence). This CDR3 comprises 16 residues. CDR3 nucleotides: TGTGCCAGCACGGAGGGCGCGATGACTACTAATGAAAAACTGTTTTTT. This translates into CASTEGAMTTNEKLFF.

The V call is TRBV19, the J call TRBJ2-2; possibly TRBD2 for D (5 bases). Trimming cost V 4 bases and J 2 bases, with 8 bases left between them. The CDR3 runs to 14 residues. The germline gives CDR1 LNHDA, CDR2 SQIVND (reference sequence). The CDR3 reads CASSTSRNTGELFF. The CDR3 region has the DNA TGTGCCAGTAGTACTAGCCGAAACACCGGGGAGCTGTTTTTT. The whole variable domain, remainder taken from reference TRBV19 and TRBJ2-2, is DGGITQSPKYLFRKEGQNVTLSCEQNLNHDAMYWYRQDPGQGLRLIYYSQIVNDFQKGDIAEGYSVSREKKESFPLTVTSAQKNPTAFYLCASSTSRNTGELFFGEGSRLTVL.

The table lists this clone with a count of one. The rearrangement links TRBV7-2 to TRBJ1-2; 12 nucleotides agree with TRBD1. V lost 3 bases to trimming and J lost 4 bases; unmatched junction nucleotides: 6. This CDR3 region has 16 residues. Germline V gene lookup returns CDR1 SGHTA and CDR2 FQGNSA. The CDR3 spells CASSLTGTGGGYGYTF. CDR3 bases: TGTGCCAGCAGCTTGACCGGGACAGGGGGCGGCTATGGCTACACCTTC.

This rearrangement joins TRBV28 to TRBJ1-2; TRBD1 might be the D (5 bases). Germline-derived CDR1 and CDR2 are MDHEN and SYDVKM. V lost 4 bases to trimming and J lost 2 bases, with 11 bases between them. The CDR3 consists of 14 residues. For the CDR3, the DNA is TGTGCCAGCAGTTCTCGACAGACCAACTATGGCTACACCTTC. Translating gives CASSSRQTNYGYTF.

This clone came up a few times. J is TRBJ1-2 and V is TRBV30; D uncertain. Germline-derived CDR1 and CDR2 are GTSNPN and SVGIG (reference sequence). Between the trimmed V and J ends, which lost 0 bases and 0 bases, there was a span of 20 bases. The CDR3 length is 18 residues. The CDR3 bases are TGTGCCTGGAGTGTTGGGTGGATTGCTGGGGAGACTAACTATGGCTACACCTTC. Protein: CAWSVGWIAGETNYGYTF.